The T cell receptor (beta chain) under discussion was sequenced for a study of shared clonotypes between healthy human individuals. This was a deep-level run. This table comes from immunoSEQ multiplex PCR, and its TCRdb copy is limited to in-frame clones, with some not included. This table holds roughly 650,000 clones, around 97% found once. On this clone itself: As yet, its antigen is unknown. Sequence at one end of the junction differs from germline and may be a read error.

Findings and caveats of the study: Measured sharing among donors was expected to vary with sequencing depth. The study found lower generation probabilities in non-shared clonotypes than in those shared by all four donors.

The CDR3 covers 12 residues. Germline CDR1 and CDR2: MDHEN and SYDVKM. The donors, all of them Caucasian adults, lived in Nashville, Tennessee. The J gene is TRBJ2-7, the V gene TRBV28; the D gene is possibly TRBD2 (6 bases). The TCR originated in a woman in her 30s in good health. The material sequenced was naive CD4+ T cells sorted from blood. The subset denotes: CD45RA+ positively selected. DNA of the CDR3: TGTGCCAGCAGTTTAAAAGGGACCAGGAGGGTCTTC. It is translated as CASSLKGTRRVF.